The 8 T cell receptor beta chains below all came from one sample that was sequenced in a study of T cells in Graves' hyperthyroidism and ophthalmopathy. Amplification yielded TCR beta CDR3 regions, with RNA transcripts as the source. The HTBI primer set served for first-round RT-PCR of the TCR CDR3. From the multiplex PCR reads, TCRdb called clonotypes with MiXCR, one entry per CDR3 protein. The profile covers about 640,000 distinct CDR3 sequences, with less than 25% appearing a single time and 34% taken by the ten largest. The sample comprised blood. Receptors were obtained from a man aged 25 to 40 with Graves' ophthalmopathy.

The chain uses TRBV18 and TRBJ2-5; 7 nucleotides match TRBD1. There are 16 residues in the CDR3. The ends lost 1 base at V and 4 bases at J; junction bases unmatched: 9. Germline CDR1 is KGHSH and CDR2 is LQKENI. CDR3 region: CASSPRQGNGGETQYF. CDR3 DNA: TGTGCCAGCTCACCACGACAGGGCAATGGAGGAGAGACCCAGTACTTC. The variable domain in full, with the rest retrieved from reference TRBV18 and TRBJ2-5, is NAGVMQNPRHLVRRRGQEARLRCSPMKGHSHVYWYRQLPEEGLKFMVYLQKENIIDESGMPKERFSAEFPKEGPSILRIQQVVRGDSAAYFCASSPRQGNGGETQYFGPGTRLLVL.

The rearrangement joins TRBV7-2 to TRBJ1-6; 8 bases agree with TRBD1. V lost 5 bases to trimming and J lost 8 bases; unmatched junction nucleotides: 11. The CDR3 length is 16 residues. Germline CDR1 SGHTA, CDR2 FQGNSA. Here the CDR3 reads CASSAGTGFWDSPLHF. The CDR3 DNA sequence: TGTGCCAGCAGCGCGGGGACAGGCTTTTGGGATTCACCCCTCCACTTT.

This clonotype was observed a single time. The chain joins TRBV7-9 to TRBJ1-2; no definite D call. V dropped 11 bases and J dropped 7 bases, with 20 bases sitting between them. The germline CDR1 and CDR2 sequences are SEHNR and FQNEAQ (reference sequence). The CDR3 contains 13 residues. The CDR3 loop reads CALEPPGKGGYTF. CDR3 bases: TGTGCCCTCGAACCCCCGGGGAAAGGTGGCTACACCTTC.

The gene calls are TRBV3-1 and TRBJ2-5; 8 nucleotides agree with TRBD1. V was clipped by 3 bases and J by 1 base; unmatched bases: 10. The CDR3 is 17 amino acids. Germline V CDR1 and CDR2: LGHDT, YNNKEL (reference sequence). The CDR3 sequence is CASSQGGQGLAQETQYF. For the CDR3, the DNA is TGTGCCAGCAGCCAGGGTGGACAGGGTTTGGCCCAAGAGACCCAGTACTTC.

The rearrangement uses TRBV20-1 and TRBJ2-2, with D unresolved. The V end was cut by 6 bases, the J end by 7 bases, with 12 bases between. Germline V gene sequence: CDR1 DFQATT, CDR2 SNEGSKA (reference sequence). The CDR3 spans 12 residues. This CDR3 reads CSAQRQVGELFF. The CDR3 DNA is TGCAGTGCCCAAAGGCAGGTCGGGGAGCTGTTTTTT.

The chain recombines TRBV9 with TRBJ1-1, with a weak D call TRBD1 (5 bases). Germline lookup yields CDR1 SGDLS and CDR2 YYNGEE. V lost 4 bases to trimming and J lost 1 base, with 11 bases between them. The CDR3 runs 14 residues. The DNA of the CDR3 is TGTGCCAGCAGCCCCCAGACAGAGAACACTGAAGCTTTCTTT. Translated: CASSPQTENTEAFF.

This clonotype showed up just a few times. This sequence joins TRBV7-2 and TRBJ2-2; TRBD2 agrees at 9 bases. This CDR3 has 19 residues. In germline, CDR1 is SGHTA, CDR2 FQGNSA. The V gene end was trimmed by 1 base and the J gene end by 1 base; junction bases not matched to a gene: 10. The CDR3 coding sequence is TGTGCCAGCAGCTTAGACCTCTGGCTAGCGGGATTGAACACCGGGGAGCTGTTTTTT. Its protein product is CASSLDLWLAGLNTGELFF.

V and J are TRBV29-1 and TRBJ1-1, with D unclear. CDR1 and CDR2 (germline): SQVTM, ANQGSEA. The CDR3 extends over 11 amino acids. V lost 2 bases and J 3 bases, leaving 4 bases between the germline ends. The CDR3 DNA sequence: TGCAGCGTTGAACGGGACACTGAAGCTTTCTTT. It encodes CSVERDTEAFF.